This paragraph reports one T cell receptor beta chain. Its specificity is not known. This specimen comes from a study of cytomegalovirus exposure and HLA in healthy donors. Whole-study findings and limits: Donors were assumed by presence/absence analyses to have roughly uniform sequencing depth.

V was pared by 0 bases and J by 10 bases, with 13 bases between. Germline CDR1 is MNHNS and CDR2 is SASEGT. The CDR3 covers 14 residues. At the time of sampling, donors were nominally healthy, though unrecorded immune exposures were likely. The primer mix had 60 Vbeta and 13 Jbeta primers. Libraries were prepared by immunoSEQ multiplex PCR; TCRdb keeps only in-frame clonotypes and omits some of them. The sample has 150,000 to 200,000 clones, 70% to 80% seen once; the top ten hold approximately 2%. The receptor was derived from a man younger than 40 in good health and CMV-seronegative. The genes are TRBV6-1 and TRBJ2-1; possibly TRBD1 for D (6 bases). Sequencing was done on a sample of PBMCs. The CDR3 sequence is CASSEANRVGEQFF. Written as DNA, the CDR3 is TGTGCCAGCAGTGAAGCTAACAGGGTAGGGGAGCAGTTCTTC.